The rows below give T cell receptor beta chains drawn from one sample of a study of blood T cell repertoires in COVID-19. Here immunoSEQ multiplex PCR was the method, and the copy in TCRdb shows in-frame clones only, minus some. The sample has about 140,000 clones; 80% are singletons. Sequenced material: peripheral blood. The receptors shown here come from a man between 65 and 85 years old who had recovered from COVID-19. Each CDR3 is given with its conserved first and last residue. Each record gives: V gene, J gene, CDR3 protein.

V gene: TRBV6-2/TRBV6-3
J gene: TRBJ2-7
CDR3 protein: CASSYVPTSSEQYF

V gene: TRBV4-1
J gene: TRBJ2-1
CDR3 protein: CASSLEGHYNEQFF

V gene: TRBV30
J gene: TRBJ1-4
CDR3 protein: CAWSVFGYDEKLFF

V gene: TRBV27
J gene: TRBJ2-1
CDR3 protein: CASSLWTSPSYNEQFF

V gene: TRBV7-2
J gene: TRBJ1-2
CDR3 protein: CASSSLDRSIGYTF

V gene: TRBV5-6
J gene: TRBJ2-2
CDR3 protein: CASSSLGGTGELFF

V gene: TRBV4-1
J gene: TRBJ1-3
CDR3 protein: CASSQLTGPSGNTIYF

V gene: TRBV2
J gene: TRBJ1-6
CDR3 protein: CASSDQGGSALHF

V gene: TRBV4-1
J gene: TRBJ2-7
CDR3 protein: CASSQSLTRGPTSEQYF

V gene: TRBV4-1
J gene: TRBJ2-3
CDR3 protein: CASSQGGLAGRDTQYF

V gene: TRBV4-3
J gene: TRBJ2-7
CDR3 protein: CASSRTSGSSYEQYF

V gene: TRBV10-1
J gene: TRBJ2-7
CDR3 protein: CASSERRLAGGPGNEQYF

V gene: TRBV18
J gene: TRBJ2-3
CDR3 protein: CASSPPARTDTQYF

V gene: TRBV28
J gene: TRBJ2-1
CDR3 protein: CASTTYLTSNEQFF

V gene: TRBV5-1
J gene: TRBJ1-6
CDR3 protein: CASSLEGQGGSPLHF

V gene: TRBV2
J gene: TRBJ2-7
CDR3 protein: CASLTPLEQYF

V gene: TRBV2
J gene: TRBJ1-1
CDR3 protein: CASSSTGNTEAFF

V gene: TRBV4-3
J gene: TRBJ1-1
CDR3 protein: CASSQAGQGARTEAFF

V gene: TRBV19
J gene: TRBJ2-3
CDR3 protein: CASSIDVAGAPDTQYF

V gene: TRBV7-9
J gene: TRBJ1-1
CDR3 protein: CASSLVVAGDTEAFF

V gene: TRBV5-1
J gene: TRBJ2-1
CDR3 protein: CASSSGQSYNEQFF

V gene: TRBV5-1
J gene: TRBJ1-3
CDR3 protein: CASSLETGGNTIYF

V gene: TRBV11-3
J gene: TRBJ1-5
CDR3 protein: CASSQDRINQPQHF

V gene: TRBV19
J gene: TRBJ2-2
CDR3 protein: CASSIAAANTGELFF

V gene: TRBV7-2
J gene: TRBJ2-3
CDR3 protein: CASSSRTETDTQYF

V gene: TRBV5-4
J gene: TRBJ2-3
CDR3 protein: CASSFSGAADTQYF

V gene: TRBV27
J gene: TRBJ1-2
CDR3 protein: CASSYTGVGGGYTF

V gene: TRBV25-1
J gene: TRBJ1-1
CDR3 protein: CASSEQGARRNTEAFF

V gene: TRBV6-5
J gene: TRBJ1-1
CDR3 protein: CASTGPGNTEAFF

V gene: TRBV19
J gene: TRBJ2-5
CDR3 protein: CASSEGLPRETQYF

V gene: TRBV18
J gene: TRBJ1-2
CDR3 protein: CASSPMEGENGYTF

V gene: TRBV4-3
J gene: TRBJ2-5
CDR3 protein: CASSPTAGFGETQYF

V gene: TRBV19
J gene: TRBJ2-5
CDR3 protein: CASSPTSANQETQYF

V gene: TRBV27
J gene: TRBJ2-1
CDR3 protein: CASSQDRLYNEQFF

V gene: TRBV6-5
J gene: TRBJ2-5
CDR3 protein: CASTQGTSKETQYF

V gene: TRBV14
J gene: TRBJ1-2
CDR3 protein: CASSYGQAVGYTF

V gene: TRBV30
J gene: TRBJ2-7
CDR3 protein: CAWSPTGVEQYF

V gene: TRBV5-1
J gene: TRBJ1-1
CDR3 protein: CASSLRGLEGAFF

V gene: TRBV5-4
J gene: TRBJ2-3
CDR3 protein: CASSLRGLDGTQYF

V gene: TRBV4-3
J gene: TRBJ2-7
CDR3 protein: CASSQDSSYEQYF

V gene: TRBV19
J gene: TRBJ2-3
CDR3 protein: CASTLGLAGGYSVYTQYF

V gene: TRBV5-1
J gene: TRBJ2-6
CDR3 protein: CASNIDVLSRGANVLTF

V gene: TRBV27
J gene: TRBJ1-2
CDR3 protein: CASSLSGLGREEGYTF

V gene: TRBV11-2
J gene: TRBJ2-2
CDR3 protein: CASSSRLAGEGTGELFF

V gene: TRBV4-1
J gene: TRBJ2-1
CDR3 protein: CASSQEAGGSYNEQFF

V gene: TRBV15
J gene: TRBJ2-7
CDR3 protein: CATSRVGRDHEQYF

V gene: TRBV12-3/TRBV12-4
J gene: TRBJ1-1
CDR3 protein: CASSRQVLTEAFF

V gene: TRBV24-1
J gene: TRBJ1-2
CDR3 protein: CATSEKGTGGNYGYTF

V gene: TRBV24-1
J gene: TRBJ2-3
CDR3 protein: CATSDEIAGTQYF

V gene: TRBV5-6
J gene: TRBJ2-7
CDR3 protein: CASSDWSSGNVGF

V gene: TRBV11-2
J gene: TRBJ1-1
CDR3 protein: CASSSFRGEGTEAFF

V gene: TRBV10-2
J gene: TRBJ1-6
CDR3 protein: CASSDFPQVINSPLHF

V gene: TRBV5-1
J gene: TRBJ1-6
CDR3 protein: CASSLDGVNSPLHF